These 27 T cell receptor beta chains were all obtained from the same sample, sequenced in a study of T cells in Graves' hyperthyroidism and ophthalmopathy. What was amplified from RNA transcripts were TCR beta CDR3 regions. The HTBI primer set served for first-round RT-PCR of the TCR CDR3. TCRdb fed the multiplex PCR reads into MiXCR, producing one record per CDR3 protein. The sample has roughly 710,000 distinct CDR3 sequences, about 35% seen once. Sequenced: blood. Receptor source: a woman between 40 and 50 years old with Graves' hyperthyroidism.

Remarks on this clonotype: A read error may account for a junction end that differs from germline. The rearrangement uses TRBV5-1 and TRBJ2-2, with 7 positions matching TRBD1. The V gene's germline CDR1 is SGHRS and CDR2 YFSETQ. The CDR3 runs 14 residues. CDR3 residues: CASSLTGNTLELLF. The CDR3 coding sequence is TGCGCCAGCAGCCTGACAGGGAACACCTTGGAGCTGCTTTTT.

This clonotype has a handful of counts. This chain links TRBV4-2 with TRBJ1-4; tentatively, D is TRBD1 (5 bases). The CDR3 extends over 14 amino acids. With 0 bases removed from V and 7 bases from J, the gap between germline ends came to 9 bases. Germline V lookup: CDR1 LGHNA, CDR2 YNFKEQ. This CDR3 is CASSQDQGSEKLFF. The CDR3 DNA reads TGTGCCAGCAGCCAAGATCAGGGTAGTGAAAAACTGTTTTTT.

In this sample, this clonotype turned up a few times. The genes are TRBV6-2 or TRBV6-3 and TRBJ1-1, with D possibly matching TRBD1 (6 bases). Deletions cut 4 bases from V and 5 bases from J, with 11 bases between. Germline-derived CDR1 and CDR2 are MNHEY and SVGEGT. The CDR3 loop spans 13 amino acids. CDR3 sequence (DNA): TGTGCCAGCAGTTTCCCACAGGGAACTGAAGCTTTCTTT. Amino acids: CASSFPQGTEAFF.

The chain links TRBV6-5 to TRBJ2-6; 9 nucleotides agree with TRBD2. After removal of 0 bases from V and 3 bases from J, the junction contained 6 bases not matched to a gene. Germline V gives CDR1 MNHEY, CDR2 SVGAGI. This CDR3 contains 18 residues. CDR3 in amino acids: CASSYSAGGPSGANVLTF. In nucleotides, the CDR3 is TGTGCCAGCAGTTACTCGGCGGGGGGGCCGAGTGGGGCCAACGTCCTGACTTTC.

With respect to this clonotype: The junction departs from the called germline gene at one end, perhaps through a read error. This chain connects TRBV5-1 to TRBJ2-7; TRBD1 agrees at 7 bases. CDR1 and CDR2 from the germline V gene are SGHRS and YFSETQ. The CDR3 covers 15 residues. The CDR3 DNA sequence: TGCGCCAGCAGCCTGACAGGGACAGCCTCCAACGAGCAGTACTTC. Translated, it gives CASSLTGTASNEQYF. Filled out from reference TRBV5-1 and TRBJ2-7, the complete variable domain reads KAGVTQTPRYLIKTRGQQVTLSCSPISGHRSVSWYQQTPGQGLQFLFEYFSETQRNKGNFPGRFSGRQFSNSRSEMNVSTLELGDSALYLCASSLTGTASNEQYFGPGTRLTVT.

The sample holds a few counts of this clonotype. The chain links TRBV14 to TRBJ1-2; the match to TRBD1 covers 7 bases. Trimming cost V 2 bases and J 7 bases; bases outside gene matches: 16. This CDR3 spans 17 amino acids. Germline CDR1 and CDR2: SGHDN and FVKESK. The DNA for the CDR3 is TGTGCCAGCAGCCAATTCATTCCGAGACAGGGTTCTTTTGGCTACACCTTC. Amino acids: CASSQFIPRQGSFGYTF.

Regarding this clonotype: One junction end disagrees with the germline gene, perhaps due to a read error. This chain joins TRBV10-3 and TRBJ2-7, with 10 bases lining up with TRBD2. The CDR3 length is 17 residues. CDR1 ENHRY and CDR2 SYGVKD come from the germline V gene. CDR3 in amino acids: CAISDSGPSGSSYGQYF. The CDR3 coding sequence is TGTGCCATCAGTGATTCTGGGCCTAGCGGGAGTAGTTACGGGCAGTACTTC.

This clonotype occurred many times. The J gene is TRBJ2-7, the V gene TRBV25-1; D gene ambiguous. Germline V gene lookup returns CDR1 MGHDK and CDR2 SYGVNS. The CDR3 totals 16 residues. The V and J ends lost 3 bases and 4 bases respectively, with 19 bases between them. The CDR3 reads CASSDSTRREQYEQYF. The DNA of the CDR3 is TGTGCCAGCAGTGACTCCACCCGACGAGAACAATACGAGCAGTACTTC.

The CDR3 loop is CASGLELSAGGPYEQYF. The CDR3 DNA reads as TGTGCTAGTGGTCTAGAGTTGTCGGCGGGAGGGCCCTACGAGCAGTACTTC. This sequence joins TRBV12-5 and TRBJ2-7; the match to TRBD2 covers 9 bases. The V gene's germline CDR1 is LGHNT and CDR2 FRNRAP. Trimming cost V 5 bases and J 2 bases; bases outside gene matches: 13. The CDR3 runs to 17 residues.

At least ten counts were recorded for this clonotype. The gene calls are TRBV4-3 and TRBJ1-6; maybe TRBD1 (5 bases). This CDR3 has 15 residues. V was clipped by 4 bases and J by 0 bases, with 7 bases between them. CDR1 and CDR2 (germline): LGHNA, YSLEER. This CDR3 reads CASSPDSSYNSPLHF. CDR3 nucleotides: TGCGCCAGCAGCCCTGACAGCTCCTATAATTCACCCCTCCACTTT.

A remark on this clonotype: A single base separates this from a much larger clone, so it may be a read error. A read error is likely, as this CDR3 ends without the conserved phenylalanine or tryptophan. The chain has TRBV20-1 and TRBJ2-7; 10 nucleotides match TRBD2. The V segment lost 0 bases and the J segment 5 bases; nucleotides outside the gene matches: 4. Per germline, CDR1 DFQATT and CDR2 SNEGSKA (reference sequence). This CDR3 region has 14 residues. The CDR3 region is CSARDPSGGDEQYL. DNA of the CDR3: TGCAGTGCTAGAGATCCCAGCGGGGGGGACGAGCAGTACCTC.

V gene TRBV5-1 combines with J gene TRBJ1-1, with 8 bases that match TRBD1. With V trimmed by 3 bases and J by 4 bases, 2 bases remained unmatched. Germline V gene lookup returns CDR1 SGHRS and CDR2 YFSETQ. The CDR3 is made up of 13 amino acids. CDR3 loop: CASSWGQVTEAFF. The DNA of the CDR3 is TGCGCCAGCAGCTGGGGACAGGTCACTGAAGCTTTCTTT.

A word on this clonotype: Lacking the conserved final phenylalanine or tryptophan, this CDR3 likely reflects a read error. No DNA is shown, since the ends of the CDR3 on it are uncertain; the CDR3 is the one TCRdb lists. The rearrangement joins TRBV10-3 to TRBJ2-6; no check of the table's D call, TRBD1, against the DNA was made. The CDR3 is 12 amino acids in total, end residues counted. CDR1 and CDR2 from the germline V gene are ENHRY and SYGVKD. CDR3 sequence: CAISESHAIRTG.

The V and J genes are TRBV5-1 and TRBJ2-5, with TRBD1 matching 7 bases. The CDR3 spans 18 residues. The V and J ends lost 4 bases and 2 bases, in that order; junction bases with no gene match: 17. Germline V gene sequence: CDR1 SGHRS, CDR2 YFSETQ. The CDR3, as DNA: TGCGCCAGCAGCCTGACAGGGAACACCGGGGAGCTGCAAGAGACCCAGTACTTC. Translation gives CASSLTGNTGELQETQYF. Using reference TRBV5-1 and TRBJ2-5 for the parts outside the CDR3, the full variable domain is KAGVTQTPRYLIKTRGQQVTLSCSPISGHRSVSWYQQTPGQGLQFLFEYFSETQRNKGNFPGRFSGRQFSNSRSEMNVSTLELGDSALYLCASSLTGNTGELQETQYFGPGTRLLVL.

With respect to this clonotype: A much larger clonotype is one base distant, so this may be a read error. This chain connects TRBV9 to TRBJ2-2; 10 nucleotides match TRBD2. Trimming cost V 2 bases and J 6 bases; bases outside gene matches: 7. This CDR3 region has 16 residues. Germline assignment: CDR1 SGDLS and CDR2 YYNGEE. CDR3 sequence reads: CASSVPAGGPAGELFF. CDR3 nucleotide sequence: TGTGCCAGCAGCGTCCCAGCGGGAGGGCCGGCCGGGGAGCTGTTTTTT.

V is TRBV12-3 or TRBV12-4 and J is TRBJ1-5, with D perhaps TRBD1 (6 bases). The CDR3 is 16 residues long. The germline V and J ends were trimmed by 6 bases and 3 bases, with 18 bases remaining between them. The CDR3, as DNA: TGTGCCAGCAGCTCCTCTTTCACAGGGATCAATCAGCCCCAGCATTTT. Protein product: CASSSSFTGINQPQHF.

This clonotype occurred a few times. V is TRBV28 and J is TRBJ1-5, with TRBD1 matching over 9 bases. The V gene end was trimmed by 6 bases and the J gene end by 1 base; junction bases not matched to a gene: 7. The V gene's germline CDR1 is MDHEN and CDR2 SYDVKM. CDR3 length: 16 residues. The CDR3 DNA follows: TGTGCCAGCAGAGTGAGACAGGGGGGCAGCAATCAGCCCCAGCATTTT. Translation: CASRVRQGGSNQPQHF.

The chain couples TRBV10-3 to TRBJ1-1; 11 bases map to TRBD1. After removal of 8 bases from V and 10 bases from J, the junction contained 3 bases not matched to a gene. Germline CDR1 ENHRY, CDR2 SYGVKD. The CDR3 contains 11 residues. CDR3 residues: CAIGQGASAFF. CDR3 DNA sequence: TGTGCCATCGGACAGGGGGCATCAGCTTTCTTT.

This chain joins TRBV4-2 and TRBJ1-6; 10 nucleotides align to TRBD1. The length of the CDR3 is 15 residues. V lost 2 bases and J lost 9; bases outside the gene matches: 4. From germline, CDR1 is LGHNA and CDR2 YNFKEQ. The CDR3 nucleotides read TGTGCCAGCAGCCAAACGACAGGGGGCGGTTCACCCCTCCACTTT. The encoded protein is CASSQTTGGGSPLHF.

J is TRBJ2-2 and V is TRBV29-1, with D possibly TRBD2 on 6 matching bases. V dropped 6 bases and J dropped 0 bases, with 14 bases sitting between them. The CDR3 runs to 15 residues. Germline V gene lookup returns CDR1 SQVTM and CDR2 ANQGSEA. The CDR3 protein is CSVGGFQANTGELFF. The CDR3 DNA is TGCAGCGTAGGAGGGTTCCAGGCGAACACCGGGGAGCTGTTTTTT.

A remark on this clonotype: This sequence may be a read error, since a much larger clone differs from it by one base. The rearrangement uses TRBV19 and TRBJ1-1; D uncertain. The length of the CDR3 is 14 residues. V shed 7 bases and J shed 4 bases, with 16 bases lying between them. Looked up from germline, CDR1 is LNHDA and CDR2 is SQIVND (reference sequence). Written as DNA, the CDR3 is TGTGCCAGTACCGCCCCATATCTGAGCACTGAAGCTTTCTTT. Translation gives CASTAPYLSTEAFF.

This chain links TRBV12-3 or TRBV12-4 with TRBJ1-1; no firm D call. The CDR3 is 13 residues long. V was pared by 3 bases and J by 3 bases, with 8 bases between. CDR3 loop: CASSFAQYTEAFF. The CDR3 DNA reads TGTGCCAGCAGTTTTGCCCAGTACACTGAAGCTTTCTTT.

At least ten counts were recorded for this clonotype. The chain employs TRBV25-1 and TRBJ1-1; 7 positions agree with TRBD1. The V gene end was trimmed by 5 bases and the J gene end by 3 bases; junction bases not matched to a gene: 6. This CDR3 is 14 amino acids long. Germline CDR1 and CDR2: MGHDK and SYGVNS. The CDR3 bases are TGTGCCAGCAGTTCCCTAGACAGGGACACTGAAGCTTTCTTT. It translates to CASSSLDRDTEAFF. Drawing the rest from reference TRBV25-1 and TRBJ1-1, the complete variable domain is EADIYQTPRYLVIGTGKKITLECSQTMGHDKMYWYQQDPGMELHLIHYSYGVNSTEKGDLSSESTVSRIRTEHFPLTLESARPSHTSQYLCASSSLDRDTEAFFGQGTRLTVV.

This clonotype was detected only once. The chain employs TRBV10-3 and TRBJ1-4, with 7 bases fitting TRBD1. The germline gives CDR1 ENHRY, CDR2 SYGVKD. Trimming took 2 bases from V and 5 from J; bases not matched to a gene: 2. CDR3 length: 14 amino acids. CDR3 residues: CAISEGTVNEKLFF. The CDR3 bases are TGTGCCATCAGTGAGGGGACAGTAAATGAAAAACTGTTTTTT.

This clonotype has ten or more counts. Being one base from a much bigger clone, this may be a read error. The rearrangement joins TRBV7-2 to TRBJ1-1, with D unclear. The V end lost 5 bases, the J end lost 1 base, and 5 bases lay between the germline ends. Per germline, CDR1 SGHTA and CDR2 FQGNSA. The CDR3 is 12 amino acids. The CDR3 DNA is TGTGCCAGCAGCCACAGGAACACTGAAGCTTTCTTT. Amino acid sequence: CASSHRNTEAFF.

The chain combines TRBV29-1 with TRBJ2-7, with 9 bases that match TRBD2. The DNA end lines up better with TRBJ2-1; the J call may be wrong. The germline CDR1 and CDR2 sequences are SQVTM and ANQGSEA. This CDR3 is 11 amino acids long. The CDR3 nucleotides are TGCAGCGTTTCTAGCGGGGCGTGGCAGTTCTTC. Protein sequence: CSVSSGAWQFF.

In its sample, this clonotype was seen many times. This chain joins TRBV27 and TRBJ1-5; TRBD1 matches 8 bases. The CDR3 has 15 residues. V was pared by 6 bases and J by 2 bases, with 6 bases of the junction left unmatched. Germline lookup yields CDR1 MNHEY and CDR2 SMNVEV (reference sequence). In DNA form, the CDR3 reads TGTGCCAGCAGCCAAGGACAGGGTGGCAATCAGCCCCAGCATTTT. It translates to CASSQGQGGNQPQHF.